This TCR beta chain was sequenced for a study of cytomegalovirus exposure and HLA in healthy donors. Study summary: Previous work identified roughly 120 million unique TCR beta sequences from around 200 million T cells. Overall study results and limits: Donors were assumed by presence/absence analyses to have roughly uniform sequencing depth. The classifier was said to identify cytomegalovirus status with high specificity and sensitivity.

The CDR3 is made up of 14 amino acids. The ends were cut back, 2 bases at V and 6 bases at J, with 11 bases in the middle. CDR1 is SGHVS, CDR2 FQNEAQ, per germline. Details on this clone: Its antigen is still unknown. Other nucleotide sequences in the sample specify the same CDR3.

Amplification used 60 Vbeta primers and 13 Jbeta primers. Produced via immunoSEQ multiplex PCR; TCRdb's table is partial and in-frame only. The sample holds approximately 110,000 clones, over 80% seen once. The chain carries TRBV7-8 and TRBJ1-5, with D perhaps TRBD1 (6 bases). This receptor was taken from a man between 18 and 29 years old in good health and CMV-seronegative. Sequenced: PBMCs. In DNA, the CDR3 is TGTGCCAGCAGCTTAAGGGGGGGTGGTCAGCCCCAGCATTTT. It specifies CASSLRGGGQPQHF. Variable domain in full (rest from reference TRBV7-8 and TRBJ1-5): GAGVSQSPRYKVAKRGQDVALRCDPISGHVSLFWYQQALGQGPEFLTYFQNEAQLDKSGLPSDRFFAERPEGSVSTLKIQRTQQEDSAVYLCASSLRGGGQPQHFGDGTRLSIL.